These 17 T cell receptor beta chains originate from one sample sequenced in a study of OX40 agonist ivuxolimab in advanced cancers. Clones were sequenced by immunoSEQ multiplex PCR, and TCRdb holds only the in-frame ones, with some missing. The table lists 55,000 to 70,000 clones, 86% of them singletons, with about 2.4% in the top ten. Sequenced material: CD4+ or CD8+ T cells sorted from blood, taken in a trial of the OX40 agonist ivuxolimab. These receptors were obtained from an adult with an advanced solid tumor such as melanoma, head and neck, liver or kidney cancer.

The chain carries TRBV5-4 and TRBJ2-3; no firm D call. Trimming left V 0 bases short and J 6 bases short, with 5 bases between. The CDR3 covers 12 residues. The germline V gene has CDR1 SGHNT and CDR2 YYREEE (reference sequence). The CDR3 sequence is CASSLDPDTQYF. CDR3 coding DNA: TGTGCCAGCAGCTTGGACCCCGATACGCAGTATTTT.

The CDR3 coding sequence is TGTGCCAGCAGCTCTAGACAGGGACGATCACCCCTCCACTTT. This encodes CASSSRQGRSPLHF. This chain uses TRBV5-4 with TRBJ1-6, with 7 positions matching TRBD1. Germline V gene data show CDR1 as SGHNT and CDR2 as YYREEE (reference sequence). V lost 3 bases and J lost 10; bases outside the gene matches: 7. The CDR3 contains 14 residues.

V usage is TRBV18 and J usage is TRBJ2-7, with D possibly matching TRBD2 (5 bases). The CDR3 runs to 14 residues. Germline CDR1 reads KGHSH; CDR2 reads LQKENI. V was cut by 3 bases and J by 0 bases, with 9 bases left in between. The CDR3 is CASSPGTSSYEQYF. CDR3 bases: TGTGCCAGCTCACCGGGCACTAGCTCCTACGAGCAGTACTTC.

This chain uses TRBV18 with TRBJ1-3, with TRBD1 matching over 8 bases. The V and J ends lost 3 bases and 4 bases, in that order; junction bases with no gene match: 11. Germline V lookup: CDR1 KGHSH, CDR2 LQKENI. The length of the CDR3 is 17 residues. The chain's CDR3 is CASSPRSTGGSGNTIYF. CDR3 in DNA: TGTGCCAGCTCACCTAGATCTACAGGGGGATCGGGAAACACCATATATTTT.

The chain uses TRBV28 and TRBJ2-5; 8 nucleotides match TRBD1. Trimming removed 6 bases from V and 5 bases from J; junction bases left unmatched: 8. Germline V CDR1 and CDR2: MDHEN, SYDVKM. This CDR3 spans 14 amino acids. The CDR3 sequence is CASSPPTGAETQYF. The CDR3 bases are TGTGCCAGCAGCCCCCCGACAGGGGCCGAGACCCAGTACTTC. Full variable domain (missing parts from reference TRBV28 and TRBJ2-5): DVKVTQSSRYLVKRTGEKVFLECVQDMDHENMFWYRQDPGLGLRLIYFSYDVKMKEKGDIPEGYSVSREKKERFSLILESASTNQTSMYLCASSPPTGAETQYFGPGTRLLVL.

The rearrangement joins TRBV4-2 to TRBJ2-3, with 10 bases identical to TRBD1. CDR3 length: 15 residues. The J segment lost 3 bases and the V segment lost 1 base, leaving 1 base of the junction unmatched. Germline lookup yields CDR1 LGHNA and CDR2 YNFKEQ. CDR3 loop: CASSQGTGGTDTQYF. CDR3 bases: TGTGCCAGCAGCCAAGGGACAGGGGGAACAGATACGCAGTATTTT.

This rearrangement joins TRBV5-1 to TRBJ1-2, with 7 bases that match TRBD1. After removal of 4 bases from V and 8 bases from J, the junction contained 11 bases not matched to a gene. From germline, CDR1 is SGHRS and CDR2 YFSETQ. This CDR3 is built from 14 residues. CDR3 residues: CASSPGQIRAGYTF. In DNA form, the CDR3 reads TGCGCCAGCAGCCCGGGACAGATCCGCGCGGGCTACACCTTC.

In DNA, the CDR3 is TGTGCCAGCAGCTTAGCGGGGGTCTCCTACGAGCAGTACTTC. Translating gives CASSLAGVSYEQYF. The chain combines TRBV7-9 with TRBJ2-7, with D tentatively TRBD1 or TRBD2 (5 bases each). Germline assignment: CDR1 SEHNR and CDR2 FQNEAQ (reference sequence). V lost 0 bases and J 0 bases, leaving 6 bases between the germline ends. This CDR3 comprises 14 residues.

The CDR3 sequence: CASSYRPPPTGELFF. The DNA of the CDR3 is TGTGCCAGCAGTTACAGGCCCCCCCCTACCGGGGAGCTGTTTTTT. The chain employs TRBV6-6 and TRBJ2-2; D uncertain. This CDR3 contains 15 residues. The V end lost 2 bases, the J end lost 5 bases, and 12 bases lay between the germline ends. Germline loops: CDR1 MNHNY, CDR2 SVGAGI (reference sequence).

CDR3 in amino acids: CASDQGSSYNEQFF. CDR3 sequence (DNA): TGTGCCAGCGACCAGGGGAGCTCCTACAATGAGCAGTTCTTC. V is TRBV11-2 and J is TRBJ2-1, with D perhaps TRBD1 (6 bases). The V and J ends lost 8 bases and 0 bases respectively, with 11 bases between them. Germline V gene data show CDR1 as SGHAT and CDR2 as FQNNGV. This CDR3 has 14 residues.

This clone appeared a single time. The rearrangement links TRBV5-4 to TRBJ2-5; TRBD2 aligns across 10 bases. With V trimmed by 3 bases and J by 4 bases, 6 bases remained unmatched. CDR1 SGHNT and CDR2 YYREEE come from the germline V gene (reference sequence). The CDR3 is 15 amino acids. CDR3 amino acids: CASSSRSGGGETQYF. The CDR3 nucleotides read TGTGCCAGCAGCTCGAGGAGCGGGGGGGGAGAGACCCAGTACTTC.

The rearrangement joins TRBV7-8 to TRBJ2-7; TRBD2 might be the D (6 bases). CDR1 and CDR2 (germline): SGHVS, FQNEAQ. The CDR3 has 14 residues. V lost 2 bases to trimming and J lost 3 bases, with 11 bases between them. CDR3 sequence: CASSLSNGGYEQYF. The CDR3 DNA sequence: TGTGCCAGCAGCTTAAGTAACGGGGGCTACGAGCAGTACTTC.

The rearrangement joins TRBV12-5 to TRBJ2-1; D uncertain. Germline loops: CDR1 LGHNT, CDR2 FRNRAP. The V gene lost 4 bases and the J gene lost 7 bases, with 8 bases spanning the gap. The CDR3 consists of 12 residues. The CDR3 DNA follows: TGTGCTAGTGGTTCCCTTATTAATGAGCAGTTCTTC. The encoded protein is CASGSLINEQFF.

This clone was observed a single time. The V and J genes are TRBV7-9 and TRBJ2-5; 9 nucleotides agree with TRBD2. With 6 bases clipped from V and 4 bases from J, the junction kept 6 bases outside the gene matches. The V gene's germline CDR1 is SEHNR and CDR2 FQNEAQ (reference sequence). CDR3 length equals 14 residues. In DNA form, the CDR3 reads TGTGCCAGCAGGGGAGCGGGGGGCGGAGAGACCCAGTACTTC. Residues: CASRGAGGGETQYF. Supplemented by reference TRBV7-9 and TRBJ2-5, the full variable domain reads DTGVSQNPRHKITKRGQNVTFRCDPISEHNRLYWYRQTLGQGPEFLTYFQNEAQLEKSRLLSDRFSAERPKGSFSTLEIQRTEQGDSAMYLCASRGAGGGETQYFGPGTRLLVL.

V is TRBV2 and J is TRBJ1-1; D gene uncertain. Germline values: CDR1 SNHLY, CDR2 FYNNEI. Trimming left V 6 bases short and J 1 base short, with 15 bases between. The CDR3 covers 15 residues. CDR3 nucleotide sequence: TGTGCCAGCAGACCCTTCAGACTGTCGAACACTGAAGCTTTCTTT. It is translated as CASRPFRLSNTEAFF.

The CDR3 is CASSSGWETLPNEKLFF. In nucleotides, the CDR3 is TGTGCCAGCAGCTCCGGGTGGGAAACCCTCCCAAATGAAAAACTGTTTTTT. V and J are TRBV7-9 and TRBJ1-4; D uncertain. The CDR3 totals 17 residues. The germline V gene encodes CDR1 SEHNR and CDR2 FQNEAQ (reference sequence). V lost 4 bases and J lost 5, with 20 bases in between. The full variable domain, its missing parts supplied by reference TRBV7-9 and TRBJ1-4, is DTGVSQNPRHKITKRGQNVTFRCDPISEHNRLYWYRQTLGQGPEFLTYFQNEAQLEKSRLLSDRFSAERPKGSFSTLEIQRTEQGDSAMYLCASSSGWETLPNEKLFFGSGTQLSVL.

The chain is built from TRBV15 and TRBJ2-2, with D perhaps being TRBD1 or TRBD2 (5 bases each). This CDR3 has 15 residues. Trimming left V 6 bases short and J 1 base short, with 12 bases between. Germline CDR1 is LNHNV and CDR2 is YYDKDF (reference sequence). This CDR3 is CATRTGTENTGELFF. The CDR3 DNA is TGTGCCACCAGGACCGGGACGGAGAACACCGGGGAGCTGTTTTTT.